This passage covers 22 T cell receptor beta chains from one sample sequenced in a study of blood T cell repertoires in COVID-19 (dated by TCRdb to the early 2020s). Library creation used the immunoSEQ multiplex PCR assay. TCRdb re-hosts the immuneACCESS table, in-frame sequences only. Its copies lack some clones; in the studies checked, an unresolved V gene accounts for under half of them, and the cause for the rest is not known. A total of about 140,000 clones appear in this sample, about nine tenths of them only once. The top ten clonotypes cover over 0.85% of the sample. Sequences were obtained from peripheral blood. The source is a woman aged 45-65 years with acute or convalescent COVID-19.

Here the CDR3 DNA reads TGTGCCAGCAGTTGGACTAGCCTCGAGACCCAGTACTTC. This encodes CASSWTSLETQYF. This chain uses TRBV7-8 with TRBJ2-5; 8 nucleotides match TRBD2. Germline CDR1 reads SGHVS; CDR2 reads FQNEAQ. This CDR3 is 13 amino acids long. Germline trimming cut 6 bases from V and 5 bases from J; bases unmatched to any gene: 5. Full variable domain (outside the CDR3, taken from reference TRBV7-8 and TRBJ2-5): GAGVSQSPRYKVAKRGQDVALRCDPISGHVSLFWYQQALGQGPEFLTYFQNEAQLDKSGLPSDRFFAERPEGSVSTLKIQRTQQEDSAVYLCASSWTSLETQYFGPGTRLLVL.

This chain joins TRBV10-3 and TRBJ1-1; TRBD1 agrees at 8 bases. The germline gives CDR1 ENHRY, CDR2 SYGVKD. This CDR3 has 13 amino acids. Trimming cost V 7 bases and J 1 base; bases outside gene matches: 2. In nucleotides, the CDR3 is TGTGCCATCACAGGGGGCCCGAACACTGAAGCTTTCTTT. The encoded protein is CAITGGPNTEAFF.

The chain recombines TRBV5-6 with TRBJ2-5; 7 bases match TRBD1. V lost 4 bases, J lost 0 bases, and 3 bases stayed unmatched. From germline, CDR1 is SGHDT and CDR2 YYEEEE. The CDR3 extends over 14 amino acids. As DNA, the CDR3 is TGTGCCAGCAGCATAGACAGGGACCAAGAGACCCAGTACTTC. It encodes CASSIDRDQETQYF.

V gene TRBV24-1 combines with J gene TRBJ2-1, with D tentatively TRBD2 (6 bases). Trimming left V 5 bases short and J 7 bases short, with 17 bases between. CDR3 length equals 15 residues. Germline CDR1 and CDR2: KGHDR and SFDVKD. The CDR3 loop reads CATSASWTAGNEQFF. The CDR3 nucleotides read TGTGCCACCAGTGCCTCATGGACGGCGGGAAATGAGCAGTTCTTC.

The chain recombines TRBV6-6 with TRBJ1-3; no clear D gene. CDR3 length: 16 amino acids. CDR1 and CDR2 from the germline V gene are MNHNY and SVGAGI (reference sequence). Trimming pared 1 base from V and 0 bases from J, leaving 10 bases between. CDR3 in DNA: TGTGCCAGCAGTTACTTCCGGGATTTCTCTGGAAACACCATATATTTT. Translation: CASSYFRDFSGNTIYF.

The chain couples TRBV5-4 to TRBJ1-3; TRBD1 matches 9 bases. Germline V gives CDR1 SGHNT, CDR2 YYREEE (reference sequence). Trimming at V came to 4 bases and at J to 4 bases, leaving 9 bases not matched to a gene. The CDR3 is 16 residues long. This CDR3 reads CASSSTGTGRGNTIYF. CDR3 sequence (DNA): TGTGCCAGCAGCAGTACCGGGACAGGGAGGGGAAACACCATATATTTT.

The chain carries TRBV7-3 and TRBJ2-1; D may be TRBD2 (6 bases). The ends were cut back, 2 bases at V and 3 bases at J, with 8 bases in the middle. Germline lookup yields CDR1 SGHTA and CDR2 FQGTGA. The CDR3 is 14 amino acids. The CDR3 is CASSLLANYNEQFF. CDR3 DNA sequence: TGTGCCAGCAGCTTACTAGCGAACTACAATGAGCAGTTCTTC.

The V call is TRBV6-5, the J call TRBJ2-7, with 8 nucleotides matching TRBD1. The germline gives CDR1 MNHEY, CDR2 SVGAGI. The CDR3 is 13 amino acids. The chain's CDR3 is CTTSPRGPYEQYF. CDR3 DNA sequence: TGTACGACCAGCCCCAGGGGGCCCTACGAGCAGTACTTC.

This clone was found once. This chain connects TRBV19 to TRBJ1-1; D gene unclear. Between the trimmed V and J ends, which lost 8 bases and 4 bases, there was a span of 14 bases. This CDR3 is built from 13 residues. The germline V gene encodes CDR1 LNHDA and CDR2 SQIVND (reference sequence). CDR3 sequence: CASLEGLGTEAFF. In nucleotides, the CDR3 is TGTGCCAGTCTAGAGGGCCTGGGCACTGAAGCTTTCTTT.

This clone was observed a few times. The CDR3 spells CASGIYRNQPQHF. The CDR3 nucleotides read TGTGCTAGTGGTATTTACAGGAATCAGCCCCAGCATTTT. This chain uses TRBV12-5 with TRBJ1-5; D perhaps matches TRBD1 (5 bases). V gave up 5 bases and J gave up 4 bases, with 9 bases separating them. The CDR3 consists of 13 residues. Germline V gene sequence: CDR1 LGHNT, CDR2 FRNRAP. Full variable domain (remainder filled in from reference TRBV12-5 and TRBJ1-5): DARVTQTPRHKVTEMGQEVTMRCQPILGHNTVFWYRQTMMQGLELLAYFRNRAPLDDSGMPKDRFSAEMPDATLATLKIQPSEPRDSAVYFCASGIYRNQPQHFGDGTRLSIL.

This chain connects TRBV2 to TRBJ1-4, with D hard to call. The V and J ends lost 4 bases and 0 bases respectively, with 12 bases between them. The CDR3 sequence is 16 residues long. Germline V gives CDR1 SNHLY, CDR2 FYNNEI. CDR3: CASSATDAATNEKLFF. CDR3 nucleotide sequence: TGTGCCAGCAGTGCAACAGACGCCGCAACTAATGAAAAACTGTTTTTT.

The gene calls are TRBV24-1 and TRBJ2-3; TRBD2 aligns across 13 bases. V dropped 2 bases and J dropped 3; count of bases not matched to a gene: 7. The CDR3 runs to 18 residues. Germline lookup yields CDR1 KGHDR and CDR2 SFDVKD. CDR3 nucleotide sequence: TGTGCCACCAGTGATTCCCTAGGACTAGCGGGAGTGACAGATACGCAGTATTTT. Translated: CATSDSLGLAGVTDTQYF.

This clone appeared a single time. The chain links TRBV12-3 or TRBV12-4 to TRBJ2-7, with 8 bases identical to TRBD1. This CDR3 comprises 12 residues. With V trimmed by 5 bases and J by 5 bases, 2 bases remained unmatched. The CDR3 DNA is TGTGCCAGCAGTATACAGGGGGACGAGCAGTACTTC. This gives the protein CASSIQGDEQYF.

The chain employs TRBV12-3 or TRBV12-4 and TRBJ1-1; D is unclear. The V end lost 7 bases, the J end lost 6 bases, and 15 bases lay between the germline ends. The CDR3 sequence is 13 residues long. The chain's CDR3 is CASTLRVLSEAFF. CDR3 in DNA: TGTGCCAGCACCCTCCGTGTGTTATCTGAAGCTTTCTTT.

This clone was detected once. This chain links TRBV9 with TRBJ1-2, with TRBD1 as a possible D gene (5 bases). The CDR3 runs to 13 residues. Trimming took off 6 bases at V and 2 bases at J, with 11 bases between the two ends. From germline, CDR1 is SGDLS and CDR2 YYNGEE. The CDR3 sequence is CASTETANYGYTF. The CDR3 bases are TGTGCCAGCACCGAGACAGCCAACTATGGCTACACCTTC.

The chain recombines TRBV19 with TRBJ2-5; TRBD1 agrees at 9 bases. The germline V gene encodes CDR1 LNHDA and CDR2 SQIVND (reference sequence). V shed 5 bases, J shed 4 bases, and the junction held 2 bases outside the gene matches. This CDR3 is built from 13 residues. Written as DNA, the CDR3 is TGTGCCAGTAGTTTACAGGGGGCAGAGACCCAGTACTTC. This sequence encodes CASSLQGAETQYF.

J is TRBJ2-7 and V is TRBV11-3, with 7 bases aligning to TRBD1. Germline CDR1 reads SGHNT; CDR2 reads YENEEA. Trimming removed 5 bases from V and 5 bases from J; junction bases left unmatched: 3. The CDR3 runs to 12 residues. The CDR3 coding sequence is TGTGCCAGCAGCCTCACAGGGGACGAGCAGTACTTC. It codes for CASSLTGDEQYF. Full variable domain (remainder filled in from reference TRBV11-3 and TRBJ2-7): EAGVVQSPRYKIIEKKQPVAFWCNPISGHNTLYWYLQNLGQGPELLIRYENEEAVDDSQLPKDRFSAERLKGVDSTLKIQPAELGDSAVYLCASSLTGDEQYFGPGTRLTVT.

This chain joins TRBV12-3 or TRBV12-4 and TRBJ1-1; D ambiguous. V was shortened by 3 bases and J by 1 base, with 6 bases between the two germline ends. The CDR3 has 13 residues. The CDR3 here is CASSFRRNTEAFF. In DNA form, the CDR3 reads TGTGCCAGCAGTTTCCGCAGGAACACTGAAGCTTTCTTT.

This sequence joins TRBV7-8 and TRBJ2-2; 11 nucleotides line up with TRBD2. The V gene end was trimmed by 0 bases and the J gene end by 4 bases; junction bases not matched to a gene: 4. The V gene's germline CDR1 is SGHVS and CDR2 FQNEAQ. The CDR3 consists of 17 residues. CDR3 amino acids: CASSLASTSGVTGELFF. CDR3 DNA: TGTGCCAGCAGCTTAGCCTCGACTAGCGGGGTCACCGGGGAGCTGTTTTTT.

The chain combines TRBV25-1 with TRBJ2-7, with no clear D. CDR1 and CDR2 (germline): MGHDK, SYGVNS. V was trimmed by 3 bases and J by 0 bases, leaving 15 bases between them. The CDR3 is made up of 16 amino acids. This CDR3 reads CASSEGLMLSSYEQYF. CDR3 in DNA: TGTGCCAGCAGTGAGGGCTTGATGCTTAGCTCCTACGAGCAGTACTTC.

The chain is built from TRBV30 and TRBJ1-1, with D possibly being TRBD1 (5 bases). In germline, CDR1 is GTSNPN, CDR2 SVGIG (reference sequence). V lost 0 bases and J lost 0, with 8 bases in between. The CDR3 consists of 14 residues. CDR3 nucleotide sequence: TGTGCCTGGAGTGTACAGGCGGTGAACACTGAAGCTTTCTTT. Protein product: CAWSVQAVNTEAFF.

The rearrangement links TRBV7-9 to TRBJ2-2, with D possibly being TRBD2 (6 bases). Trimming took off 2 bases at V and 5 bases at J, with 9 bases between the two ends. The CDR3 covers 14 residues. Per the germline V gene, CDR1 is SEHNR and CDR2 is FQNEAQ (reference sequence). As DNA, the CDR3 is TGTGCCAGCAGCTTACCGGGAGAGACCGGGGAGCTGTTTTTT. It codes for CASSLPGETGELFF.